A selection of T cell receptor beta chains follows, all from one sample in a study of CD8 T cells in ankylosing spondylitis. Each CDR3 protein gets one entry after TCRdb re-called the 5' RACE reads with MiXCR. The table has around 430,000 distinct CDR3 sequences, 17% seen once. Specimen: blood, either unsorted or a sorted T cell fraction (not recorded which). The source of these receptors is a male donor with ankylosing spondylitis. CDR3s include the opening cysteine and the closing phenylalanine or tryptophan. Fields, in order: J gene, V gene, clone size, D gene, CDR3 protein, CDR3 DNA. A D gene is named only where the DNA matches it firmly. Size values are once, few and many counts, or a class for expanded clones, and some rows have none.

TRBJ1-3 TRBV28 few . CASSRQAAGNTIYF TGTGCCAGCAGCCGCCAAGCCGCCGGAAACACCATATATTTT
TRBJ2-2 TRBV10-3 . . CAISEWELTGELFF TGTGCCATCAGTGAATGGGAGCTCACCGGGGAGCTGTTTTTT
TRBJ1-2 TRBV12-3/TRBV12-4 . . CASSSGPGYGYTF TGTGCCAGCAGCTCTGGACCGGGCTATGGCTACACCTTC
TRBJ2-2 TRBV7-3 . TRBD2 CASSFGPSGSTGELFF TGTGCCAGCAGCTTCGGGCCTAGCGGGAGCACCGGGGAGCTGTTTTTT
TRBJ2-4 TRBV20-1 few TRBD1 CSATSEDRGPLVNNIQYF TGCAGTGCTACAAGTGAAGACAGGGGCCCCCTAGTAAACAACATTCAGTACTTC
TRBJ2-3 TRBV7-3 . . CASRAGFADTQYF TGTGCCAGCAGGGCAGGGTTCGCAGATACGCAGTATTTT
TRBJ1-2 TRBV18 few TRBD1 CASSPTDRNYGYTF TGTGCCAGCTCACCGACGGACAGGAACTATGGCTACACCTTC
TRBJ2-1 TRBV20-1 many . CSAPLGYNEQFF TGCAGTGCCCCCCTGGGTTACAATGAGCAGTTCTTC
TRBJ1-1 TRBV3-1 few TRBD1 CASSHLGGNTEAFF TGTGCCAGCAGCCATTTAGGGGGCAACACTGAAGCTTTCTTT
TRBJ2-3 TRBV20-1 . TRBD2 CSEKTSGYTDTQYF TGCAGTGAAAAAACTAGCGGGTATACAGATACGCAGTATTTT
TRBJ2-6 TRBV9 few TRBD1 CASSVEARGQGRSGANVLTF TGTGCCAGCAGCGTAGAAGCTCGGGGACAGGGGCGCTCTGGGGCCAACGTCCTGACTTTC
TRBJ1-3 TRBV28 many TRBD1 CASSTSGGSGNTIYF TGTGCCAGCAGTACGTCAGGGGGCTCTGGAAACACCATATATTTT
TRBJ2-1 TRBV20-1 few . CSAREGPYNEQFF TGCAGTGCTAGAGAGGGACCCTACAATGAGCAGTTCTTC
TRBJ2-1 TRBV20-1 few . CSAPDTYNEQFF TGCAGTGCTCCCGACACCTACAATGAGCAGTTCTTC
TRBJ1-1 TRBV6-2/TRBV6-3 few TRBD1 CASRRQGGNTEAFF TGTGCCAGCAGACGACAGGGAGGGAACACTGAAGCTTTCTTT
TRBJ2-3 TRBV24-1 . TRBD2 CATSAAGRESTDTQYF TGTGCCACCAGTGCCGCCGGGAGGGAGAGCACAGATACGCAGTATTTT
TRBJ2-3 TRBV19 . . CASSRHQTVDTQYF TGTGCCAGTAGTAGACACCAGACAGTCGATACGCAGTATTTT
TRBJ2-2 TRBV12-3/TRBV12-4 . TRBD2 CASSRLTKWLAGANTGELFF TGTGCCAGCAGCCGACTGACGAAGTGGCTAGCGGGGGCGAACACCGGGGAGCTGTTTTTT
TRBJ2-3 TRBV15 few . CATTEGLSTDTQYF TGTGCCACCACCGAGGGACTGAGCACAGATACGCAGTATTTT
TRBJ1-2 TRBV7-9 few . CASSTTVLLTNYGYTF TGTGCCAGCAGCACAACTGTCTTGCTGACCAACTATGGCTACACCTTC
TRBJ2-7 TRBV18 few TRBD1 CASSLGQGEVYEQYF TGTGCCAGCTCACTTGGACAGGGGGAGGTCTACGAGCAGTACTTC
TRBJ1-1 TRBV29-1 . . CSVNRAGTEAFF TGCAGCGTTAACAGGGCTGGTACTGAAGCTTTCTTT
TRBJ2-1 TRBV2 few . CASSGGARFEQFF TGTGCCAGCAGTGGGGGGGCTAGGTTTGAGCAGTTCTTC
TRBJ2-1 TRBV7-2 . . CASSLGTALRYNEQFF TGTGCCAGCAGCTTAGGTACGGCTCTACGGTACAATGAGCAGTTCTTC
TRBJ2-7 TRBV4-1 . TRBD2 CASSQRLAGGPYEQYF TGCGCCAGCAGCCAACGACTAGCGGGAGGGCCGTACGAGCAGTACTTC
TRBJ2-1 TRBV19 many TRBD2 CASSTRAGGRYNEQFF TGTGCCAGTAGTACCCGAGCGGGGGGCAGGTACAATGAGCAGTTCTTC
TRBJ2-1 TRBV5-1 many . CASSFTQGDNEQFF TGCGCCAGCAGCTTCACACAGGGTGACAATGAGCAGTTCTTC
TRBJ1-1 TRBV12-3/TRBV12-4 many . CASSLGGTLNTEAFF TGTGCCAGCAGTTTAGGGGGGACATTGAACACTGAAGCTTTCTTT
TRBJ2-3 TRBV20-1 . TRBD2 CSARGFSGRLGAGTDTQYF TGCAGTGCTAGGGGTTTTAGCGGGAGGCTCGGAGCTGGCACAGATACGCAGTATTTT
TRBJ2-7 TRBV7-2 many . CASSLAGAYEQYF TGTGCCAGCAGCTTGGCCGGGGCCTACGAGCAGTACTTC
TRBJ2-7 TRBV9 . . CASSVEATAEQYF TGTGCCAGCAGCGTAGAAGCTACCGCCGAGCAGTACTTC